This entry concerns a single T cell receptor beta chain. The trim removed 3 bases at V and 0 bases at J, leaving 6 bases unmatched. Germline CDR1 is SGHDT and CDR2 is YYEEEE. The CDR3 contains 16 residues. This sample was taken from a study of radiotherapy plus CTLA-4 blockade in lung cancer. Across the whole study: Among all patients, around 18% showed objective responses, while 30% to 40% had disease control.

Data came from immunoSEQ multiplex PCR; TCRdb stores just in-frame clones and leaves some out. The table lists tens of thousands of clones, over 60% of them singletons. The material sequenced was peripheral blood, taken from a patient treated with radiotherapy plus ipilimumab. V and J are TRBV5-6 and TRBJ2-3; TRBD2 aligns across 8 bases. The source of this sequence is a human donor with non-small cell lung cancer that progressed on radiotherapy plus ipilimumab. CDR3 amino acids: CASSSGLAYSTDTQYF. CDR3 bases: TGTGCCAGCAGCTCCGGACTAGCCTATAGCACAGATACGCAGTATTTT.